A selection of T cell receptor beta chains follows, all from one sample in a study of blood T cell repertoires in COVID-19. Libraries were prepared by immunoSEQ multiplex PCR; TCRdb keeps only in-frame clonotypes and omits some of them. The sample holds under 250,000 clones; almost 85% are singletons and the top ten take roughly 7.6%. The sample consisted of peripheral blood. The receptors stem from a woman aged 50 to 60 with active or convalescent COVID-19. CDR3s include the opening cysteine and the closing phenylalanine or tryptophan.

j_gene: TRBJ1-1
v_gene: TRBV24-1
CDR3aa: CATSDRDRSRAFF

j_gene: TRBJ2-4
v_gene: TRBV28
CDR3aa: CASSHPKPGAKNIQYF

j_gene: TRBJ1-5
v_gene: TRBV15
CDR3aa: CATSRDYPGQENNQPQHF

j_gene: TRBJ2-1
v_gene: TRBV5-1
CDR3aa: CASSPTSGSDNEQFF

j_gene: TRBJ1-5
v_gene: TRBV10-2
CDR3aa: CASLRGEGQPQHF

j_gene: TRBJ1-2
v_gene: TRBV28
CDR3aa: CASSSGTLYGYTF

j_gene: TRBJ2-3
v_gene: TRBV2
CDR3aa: CASGTSGSPTDTQYF

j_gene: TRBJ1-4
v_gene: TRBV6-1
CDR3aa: CASSAQPTQATNEKLFF

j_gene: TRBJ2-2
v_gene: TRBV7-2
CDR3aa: CASSLTPPTSTGELFF

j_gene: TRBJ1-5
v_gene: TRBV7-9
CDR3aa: CASTPGTGKEPQHF

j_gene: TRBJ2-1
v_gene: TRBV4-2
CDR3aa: CASSQDDRSWSGNEQFF

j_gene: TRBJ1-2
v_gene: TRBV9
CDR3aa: CASSETGGYGYTF

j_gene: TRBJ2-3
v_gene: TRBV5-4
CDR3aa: CASSLDWDTQYF

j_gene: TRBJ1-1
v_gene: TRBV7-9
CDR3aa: CASSLTERAFF

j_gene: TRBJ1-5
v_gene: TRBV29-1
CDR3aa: CSVVEFGGDQPQHF

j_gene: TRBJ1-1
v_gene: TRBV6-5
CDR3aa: CASSYSTSRDTEAFF

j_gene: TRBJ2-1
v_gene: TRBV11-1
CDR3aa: CASRPSVWNEQFF

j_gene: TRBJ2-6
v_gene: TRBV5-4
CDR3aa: CASSHNRGGGANVLTF

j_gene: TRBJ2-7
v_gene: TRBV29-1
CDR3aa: CSVSPGTYEQYF

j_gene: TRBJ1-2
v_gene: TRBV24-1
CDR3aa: CATSDPAGGGASYGYTF

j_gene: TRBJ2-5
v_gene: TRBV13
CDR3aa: CASSSGTSQETQYF

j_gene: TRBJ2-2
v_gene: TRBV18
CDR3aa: CASSPYFDSKVSGELFF

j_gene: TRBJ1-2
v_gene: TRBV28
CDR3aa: CASSLPGQGANYGYTF

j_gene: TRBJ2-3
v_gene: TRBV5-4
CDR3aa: CASSSGGITDTQYF